These T cell receptor beta chains were read from a single sample in a study of blood T cell repertoires in COVID-19. Only in-frame clones appear in the TCRdb table, and some are missing; sequencing was by immunoSEQ multiplex PCR. Of about 120,000 clones listed, around 80% were seen once; the top ten hold more than 15%. The material sequenced was peripheral blood. Receptor source: a man in his sixties with active or convalescent COVID-19. Each CDR3 is given without its conserved first and last residue.

J	V	CDR3
TRBJ2-1	TRBV6-2/TRBV6-3	ASSYGLAAVSSYNEQF
TRBJ2-1	TRBV6-5	ASSPGLAGEQF
TRBJ2-7	TRBV4-2	ASSQGAEGSYEQY
TRBJ2-4	TRBV7-3	ATLGAHPDENIQY
TRBJ1-5	TRBV5-5	ASSHTGTNQPQH
TRBJ2-7	TRBV5-4	ASSFSTSYEQY
TRBJ2-7	TRBV5-5	ASSASGRGYEQY
TRBJ1-6	TRBV3-1/TRBV3-2	ASSPTGGGNSPLH
TRBJ2-1	TRBV18	ASSPPSRGSYNEQF
TRBJ2-7	TRBV5-1	ASSLQGGEYEQY
TRBJ1-2	TRBV28	ASEDINYGYT
TRBJ1-2	TRBV4-1	ASSQGQGAGGYT
TRBJ2-7	TRBV25-1	ASSPHGEQY